This TCR beta chain was identified in a study of blood T cell repertoires in COVID-19. Turning to the study itself: Sites across the United States, Italy and Spain contributed samples from acute and convalescent COVID-19. PBMCs, B-cell-depleted T cells, or T cells were the source of the cDNA or gDNA that made up the material.

The ends were cut back, 3 bases at V and 3 bases at J, with 6 bases in the middle. Looked up from germline, CDR1 is LNHDA and CDR2 is SQIVND (reference sequence). This CDR3 has 13 residues. Sequenced by immunoSEQ multiplex PCR; TCRdb stores in-frame clones only, minus some. The sample shows 200,000 to 250,000 clones, around 84% of them seen only once. Enrolled through a virtual design, the participants were between about 18 and 100 years of age and came from about two dozen US areas. Grouping used clinical history reported by participants in a survey and questionnaire. The rearrangement links TRBV19 to TRBJ1-5; D not resolved. Specimen: PBMCs or T cells enriched from blood (not recorded which). The clonotype originates from a woman in her thirties or forties who had recovered from COVID-19. In DNA form, the CDR3 reads TGTGCCAGTAGTATCAGTCTCAATCAGCCCCAGCATTTT. This encodes CASSISLNQPQHF.